The sample holds many counts of the clone carrying this TCR beta chain. What it binds is not known. It was with a sample-barcoded 5' primer and a J-beta primer mix that a second PCR of roughly 7 to 12 cycles was run. All cDNA molecules were each tagged by a template-switch adaptor with 12 random nucleotides. One entry per CDR3 protein results from TCRdb running MiXCR on the 5' RACE reads. The data show some 700,000 distinct CDR3 sequences, 22% seen once. This entry comes from a study of blood T cells in healthy people across ages. On the study more broadly: Capture by template switching was about one barcoded beta molecule per two T cells. Notes on the study in general: With age, beta diversity per million T cells declined roughly linearly, significantly by roughly 40.

J lost 4 bases, V lost 3 bases, and 1 base had no gene match. This CDR3 has 14 residues. The V gene's germline CDR1 is KGHSH and CDR2 LQKENI. This receptor was taken from a man in his 70s in good health. Material for sequencing was blood. The chain is built from TRBV18 and TRBJ1-5, with 9 bases matching TRBD1. CDR3 nucleotide sequence: TGTGCCAGCTCACCGGGACAGGGAAATCAGCCCCAGCATTTT. Translation: CASSPGQGNQPQHF.